This T cell receptor (beta chain) was documented in a study of cytotoxic CD8 clonotypes in ibrutinib-treated CLL. General study findings and limits: Public clonotypes were rare and shrank or held steady on treatment. Clonality increased at ibrutinib response, then returned toward baseline at progression.

Repertoires were generated with immunoSEQ multiplex PCR, while TCRdb's copy carries only in-frame clones and drops some. The sample contains 150,000 or so clones, 84% of which appear only once. Looked up from germline, CDR1 is SGHRS and CDR2 is YFSETQ. V was pared by 3 bases and J by 0 bases, with 12 bases between. The CDR3 spans 15 residues. Only one count was recorded for this clone. Its specificity is unknown. The chain has TRBV5-1 and TRBJ1-1; the D gene is possibly TRBD1 (5 bases). The sequencing used PBMCs, collected after 24 months of ibrutinib treatment. The clonotype comes from a human donor with chronic lymphocytic leukemia. CDR3 protein: CASSSGHRMNTEAFF. The CDR3 coding sequence is TGCGCCAGCAGCTCTGGACATCGAATGAACACTGAAGCTTTCTTT.